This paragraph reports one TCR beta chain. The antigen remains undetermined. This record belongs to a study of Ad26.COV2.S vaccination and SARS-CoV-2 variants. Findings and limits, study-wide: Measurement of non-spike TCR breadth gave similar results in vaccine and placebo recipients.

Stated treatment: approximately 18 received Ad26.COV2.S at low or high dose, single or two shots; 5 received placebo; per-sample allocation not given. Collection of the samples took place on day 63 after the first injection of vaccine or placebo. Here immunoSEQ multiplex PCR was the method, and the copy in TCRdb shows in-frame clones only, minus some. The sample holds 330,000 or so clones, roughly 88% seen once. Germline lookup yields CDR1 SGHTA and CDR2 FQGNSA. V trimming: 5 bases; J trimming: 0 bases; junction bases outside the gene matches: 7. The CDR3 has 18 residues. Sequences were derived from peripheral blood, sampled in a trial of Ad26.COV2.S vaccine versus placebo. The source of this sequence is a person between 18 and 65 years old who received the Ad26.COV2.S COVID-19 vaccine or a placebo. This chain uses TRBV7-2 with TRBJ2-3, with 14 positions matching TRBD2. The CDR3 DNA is TGTGCCAGCAGCCCCCGACTAGCGGGAGGGCCTAGCACAGATACGCAGTATTTT. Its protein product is CASSPRLAGGPSTDTQYF.